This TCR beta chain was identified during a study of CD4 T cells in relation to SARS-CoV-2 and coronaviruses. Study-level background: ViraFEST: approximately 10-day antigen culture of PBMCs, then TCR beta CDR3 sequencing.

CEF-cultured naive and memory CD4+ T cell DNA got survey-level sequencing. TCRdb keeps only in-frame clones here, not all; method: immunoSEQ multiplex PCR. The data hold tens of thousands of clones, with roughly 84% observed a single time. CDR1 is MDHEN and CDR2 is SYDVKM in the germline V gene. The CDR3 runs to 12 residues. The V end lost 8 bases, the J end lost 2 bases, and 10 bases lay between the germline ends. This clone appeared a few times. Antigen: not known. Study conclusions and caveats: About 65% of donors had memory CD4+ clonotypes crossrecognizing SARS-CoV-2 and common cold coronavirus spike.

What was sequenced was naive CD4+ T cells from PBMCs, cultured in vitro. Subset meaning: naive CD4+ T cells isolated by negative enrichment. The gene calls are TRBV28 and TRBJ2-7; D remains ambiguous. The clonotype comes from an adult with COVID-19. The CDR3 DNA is TGTGCCAGCCTCGCCAGAACCTACGAGCAGTACTTC. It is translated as CASLARTYEQYF.